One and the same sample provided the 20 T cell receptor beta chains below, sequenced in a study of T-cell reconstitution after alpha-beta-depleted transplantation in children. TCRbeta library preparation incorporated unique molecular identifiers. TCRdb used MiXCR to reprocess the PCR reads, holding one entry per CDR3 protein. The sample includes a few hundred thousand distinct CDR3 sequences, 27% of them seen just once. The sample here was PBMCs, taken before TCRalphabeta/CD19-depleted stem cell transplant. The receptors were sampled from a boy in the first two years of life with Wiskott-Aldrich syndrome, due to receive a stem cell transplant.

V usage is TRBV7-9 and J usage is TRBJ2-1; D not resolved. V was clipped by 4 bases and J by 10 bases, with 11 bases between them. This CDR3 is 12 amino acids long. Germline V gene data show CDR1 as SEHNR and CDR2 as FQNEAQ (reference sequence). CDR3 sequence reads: CASSSNDLEQFF. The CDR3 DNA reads TGTGCCAGCAGCTCCAACGACCTAGAGCAGTTCTTC.

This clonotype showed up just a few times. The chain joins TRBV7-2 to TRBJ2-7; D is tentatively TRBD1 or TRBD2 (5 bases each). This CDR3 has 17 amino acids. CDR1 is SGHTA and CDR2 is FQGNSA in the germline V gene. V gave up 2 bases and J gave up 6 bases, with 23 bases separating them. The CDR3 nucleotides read TGTGCCAGCAGCTTATATGCCCCCTCCGGGGCCCTTATCGAGCAGTACTTC. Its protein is CASSLYAPSGALIEQYF.

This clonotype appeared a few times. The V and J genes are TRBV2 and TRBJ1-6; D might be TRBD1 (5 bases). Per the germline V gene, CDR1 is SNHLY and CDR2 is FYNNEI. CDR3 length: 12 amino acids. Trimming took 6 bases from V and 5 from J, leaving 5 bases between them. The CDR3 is CASSRDNSPLHF. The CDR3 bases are TGTGCCAGCAGCAGGGATAATTCACCCCTCCACTTT.

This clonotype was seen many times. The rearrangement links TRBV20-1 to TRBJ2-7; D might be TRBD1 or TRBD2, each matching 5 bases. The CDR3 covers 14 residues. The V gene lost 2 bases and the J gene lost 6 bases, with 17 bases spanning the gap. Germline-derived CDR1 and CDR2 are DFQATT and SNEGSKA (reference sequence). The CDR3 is CSARSPGIQAEQYF. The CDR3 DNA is TGCAGTGCTAGATCCCCCGGGATACAGGCCGAGCAGTACTTC.

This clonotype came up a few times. CDR3 DNA: TGTGCCAGCAGCTTGCTGGGCGGGAGTACAACCGATACGCAGTATTTT. Translated, it gives CASSLLGGSTTDTQYF. J is TRBJ2-3 and V is TRBV5-6; 7 bases map to TRBD2. V gave up 1 base and J gave up 6 bases; unmatched junction bases: 11. There are 16 residues in the CDR3. The germline V gene has CDR1 SGHDT and CDR2 YYEEEE. Full variable domain (missing parts from reference TRBV5-6 and TRBJ2-3): DAGVTQSPTHLIKTRGQQVTLRCSPKSGHDTVSWYQQALGQGPQFIFQYYEEEERQRGNFPDRFSGHQFPNYSSELNVNALLLGDSALYLCASSLLGGSTTDTQYFGPGTRLTVL.

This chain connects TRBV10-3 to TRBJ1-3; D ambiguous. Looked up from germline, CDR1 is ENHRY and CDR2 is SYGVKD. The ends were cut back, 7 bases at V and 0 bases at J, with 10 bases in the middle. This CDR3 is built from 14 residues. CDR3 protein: CAITHGGSGNTIYF. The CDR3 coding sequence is TGTGCCATCACCCACGGAGGCTCTGGAAACACCATATATTTT.

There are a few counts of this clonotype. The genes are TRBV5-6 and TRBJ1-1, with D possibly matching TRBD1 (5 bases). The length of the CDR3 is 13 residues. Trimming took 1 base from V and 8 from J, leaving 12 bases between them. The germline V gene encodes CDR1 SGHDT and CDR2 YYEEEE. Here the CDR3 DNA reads TGTGCCAGCAGCTTGTGGCAGGGACCCGAAGCTTTCTTT. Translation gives CASSLWQGPEAFF.

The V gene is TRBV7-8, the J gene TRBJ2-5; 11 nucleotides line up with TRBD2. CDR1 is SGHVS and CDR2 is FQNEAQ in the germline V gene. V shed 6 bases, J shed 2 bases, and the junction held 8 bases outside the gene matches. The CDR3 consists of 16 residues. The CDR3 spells CASSGRPSGRQETQYF. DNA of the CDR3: TGTGCCAGCAGTGGGAGGCCTAGCGGGAGGCAAGAGACCCAGTACTTC.

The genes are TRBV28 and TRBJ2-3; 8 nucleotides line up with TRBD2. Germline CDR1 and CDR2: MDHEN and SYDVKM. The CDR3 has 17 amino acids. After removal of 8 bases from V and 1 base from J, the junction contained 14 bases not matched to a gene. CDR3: CASWWAGGPLRTDTQYF. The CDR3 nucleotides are TGTGCCAGCTGGTGGGCGGGAGGCCCTCTACGCACAGATACGCAGTATTTT.

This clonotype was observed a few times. The chain's CDR3 is CASSYRAGSPLHF. In nucleotides, the CDR3 is TGTGCCAGCAGTTACAGGGCCGGTTCACCCCTCCACTTT. The rearrangement links TRBV27 to TRBJ1-6; possibly TRBD1 for D (6 bases). This CDR3 contains 13 residues. The germline CDR1 and CDR2 sequences are MNHEY and SMNVEV (reference sequence). Trimming removed 4 bases from V and 9 bases from J, with 10 bases in between.

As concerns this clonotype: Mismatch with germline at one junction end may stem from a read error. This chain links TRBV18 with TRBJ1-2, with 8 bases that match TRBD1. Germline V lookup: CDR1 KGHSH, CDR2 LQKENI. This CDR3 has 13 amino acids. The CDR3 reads CATSGDRSYGYTF. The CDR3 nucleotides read TGTGCCACCTCAGGGGACAGGAGCTATGGCTACACCTTC.

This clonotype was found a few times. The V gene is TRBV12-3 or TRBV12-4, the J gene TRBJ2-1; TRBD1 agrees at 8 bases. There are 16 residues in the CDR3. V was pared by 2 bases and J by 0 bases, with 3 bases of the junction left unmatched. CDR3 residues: CASSLSRGHSYNEQFF. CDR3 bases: TGTGCCAGCAGTTTAAGCAGGGGGCACTCCTACAATGAGCAGTTCTTC.

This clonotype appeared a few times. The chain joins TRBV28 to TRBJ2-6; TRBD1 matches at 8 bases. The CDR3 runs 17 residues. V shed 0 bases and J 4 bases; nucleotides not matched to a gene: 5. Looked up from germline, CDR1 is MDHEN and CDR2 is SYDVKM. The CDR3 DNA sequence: TGTGCCAGCAGTTTATGGGACAGGGTGCGCGGGGCCAACGTCCTGACTTTC. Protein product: CASSLWDRVRGANVLTF. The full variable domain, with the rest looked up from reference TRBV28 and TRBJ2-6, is DVKVTQSSRYLVKRTGEKVFLECVQDMDHENMFWYRQDPGLGLRLIYFSYDVKMKEKGDIPEGYSVSREKKERFSLILESASTNQTSMYLCASSLWDRVRGANVLTFGAGSRLTVL.

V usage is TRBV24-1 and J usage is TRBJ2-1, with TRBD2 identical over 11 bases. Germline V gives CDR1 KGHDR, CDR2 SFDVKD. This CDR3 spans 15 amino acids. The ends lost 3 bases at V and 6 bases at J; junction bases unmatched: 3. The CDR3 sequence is CATSDLSGRVNEQFF. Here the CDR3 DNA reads TGTGCCACCAGTGATCTTAGCGGGAGGGTCAATGAGCAGTTCTTC.

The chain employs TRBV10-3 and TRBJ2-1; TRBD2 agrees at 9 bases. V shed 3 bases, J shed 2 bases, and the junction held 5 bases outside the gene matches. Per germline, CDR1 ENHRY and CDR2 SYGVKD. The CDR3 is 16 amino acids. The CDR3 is CAISEQLAGAYNEQFF. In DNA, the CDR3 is TGTGCCATCAGTGAACAATTAGCGGGAGCCTACAATGAGCAGTTCTTC.

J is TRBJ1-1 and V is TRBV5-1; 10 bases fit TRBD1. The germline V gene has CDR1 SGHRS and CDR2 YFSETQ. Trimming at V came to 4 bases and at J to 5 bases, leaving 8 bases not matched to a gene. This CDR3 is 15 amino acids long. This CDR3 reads CASSPRGDRGTEAFF. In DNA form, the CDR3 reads TGCGCCAGCAGCCCGAGGGGGGACAGGGGAACTGAAGCTTTCTTT.

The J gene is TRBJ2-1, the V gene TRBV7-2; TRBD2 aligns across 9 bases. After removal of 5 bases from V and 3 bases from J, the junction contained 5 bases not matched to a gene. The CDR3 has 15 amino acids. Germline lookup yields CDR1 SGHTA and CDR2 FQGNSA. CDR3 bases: TGTGCCAGCAGCGTCGGACTAGCGTTCTACAATGAGCAGTTCTTC. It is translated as CASSVGLAFYNEQFF.

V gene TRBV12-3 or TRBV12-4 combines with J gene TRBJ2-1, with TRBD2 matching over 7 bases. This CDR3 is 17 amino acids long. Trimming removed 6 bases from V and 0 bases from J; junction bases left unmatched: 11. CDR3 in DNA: TGTGCCAGCAGCTGGGGAGGGGATAGGGGCTCCTACAATGAGCAGTTCTTC. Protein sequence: CASSWGGDRGSYNEQFF.

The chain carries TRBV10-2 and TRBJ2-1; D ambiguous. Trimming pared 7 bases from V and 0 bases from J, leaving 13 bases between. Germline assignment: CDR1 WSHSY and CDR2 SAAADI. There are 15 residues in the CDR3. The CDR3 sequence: CASTSILPSYNEQFF. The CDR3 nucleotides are TGCGCCAGCACCTCCATACTACCCTCCTACAATGAGCAGTTCTTC.

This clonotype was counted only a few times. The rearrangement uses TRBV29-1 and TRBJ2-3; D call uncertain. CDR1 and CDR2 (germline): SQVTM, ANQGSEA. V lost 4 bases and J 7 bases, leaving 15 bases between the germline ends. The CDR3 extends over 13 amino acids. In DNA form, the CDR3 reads TGCAGCGTTGCCGCTCCAGCGACGAATACGCAGTATTTT. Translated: CSVAAPATNTQYF.